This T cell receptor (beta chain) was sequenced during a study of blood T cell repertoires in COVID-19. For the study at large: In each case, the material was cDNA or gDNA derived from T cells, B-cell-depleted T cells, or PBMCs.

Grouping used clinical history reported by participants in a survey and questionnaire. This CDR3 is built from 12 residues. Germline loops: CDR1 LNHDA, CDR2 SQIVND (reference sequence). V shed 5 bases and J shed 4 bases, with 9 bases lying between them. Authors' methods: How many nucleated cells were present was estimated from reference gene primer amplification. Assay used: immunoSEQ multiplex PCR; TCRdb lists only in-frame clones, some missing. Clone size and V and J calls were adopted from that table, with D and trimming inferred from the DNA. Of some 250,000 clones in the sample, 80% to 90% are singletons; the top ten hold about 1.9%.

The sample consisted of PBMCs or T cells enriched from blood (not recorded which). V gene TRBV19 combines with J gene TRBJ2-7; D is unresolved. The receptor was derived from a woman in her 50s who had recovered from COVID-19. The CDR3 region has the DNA TGTGCCAGTAGTCCCCTCGGGTACGAGCAGTACTTC. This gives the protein CASSPLGYEQYF.